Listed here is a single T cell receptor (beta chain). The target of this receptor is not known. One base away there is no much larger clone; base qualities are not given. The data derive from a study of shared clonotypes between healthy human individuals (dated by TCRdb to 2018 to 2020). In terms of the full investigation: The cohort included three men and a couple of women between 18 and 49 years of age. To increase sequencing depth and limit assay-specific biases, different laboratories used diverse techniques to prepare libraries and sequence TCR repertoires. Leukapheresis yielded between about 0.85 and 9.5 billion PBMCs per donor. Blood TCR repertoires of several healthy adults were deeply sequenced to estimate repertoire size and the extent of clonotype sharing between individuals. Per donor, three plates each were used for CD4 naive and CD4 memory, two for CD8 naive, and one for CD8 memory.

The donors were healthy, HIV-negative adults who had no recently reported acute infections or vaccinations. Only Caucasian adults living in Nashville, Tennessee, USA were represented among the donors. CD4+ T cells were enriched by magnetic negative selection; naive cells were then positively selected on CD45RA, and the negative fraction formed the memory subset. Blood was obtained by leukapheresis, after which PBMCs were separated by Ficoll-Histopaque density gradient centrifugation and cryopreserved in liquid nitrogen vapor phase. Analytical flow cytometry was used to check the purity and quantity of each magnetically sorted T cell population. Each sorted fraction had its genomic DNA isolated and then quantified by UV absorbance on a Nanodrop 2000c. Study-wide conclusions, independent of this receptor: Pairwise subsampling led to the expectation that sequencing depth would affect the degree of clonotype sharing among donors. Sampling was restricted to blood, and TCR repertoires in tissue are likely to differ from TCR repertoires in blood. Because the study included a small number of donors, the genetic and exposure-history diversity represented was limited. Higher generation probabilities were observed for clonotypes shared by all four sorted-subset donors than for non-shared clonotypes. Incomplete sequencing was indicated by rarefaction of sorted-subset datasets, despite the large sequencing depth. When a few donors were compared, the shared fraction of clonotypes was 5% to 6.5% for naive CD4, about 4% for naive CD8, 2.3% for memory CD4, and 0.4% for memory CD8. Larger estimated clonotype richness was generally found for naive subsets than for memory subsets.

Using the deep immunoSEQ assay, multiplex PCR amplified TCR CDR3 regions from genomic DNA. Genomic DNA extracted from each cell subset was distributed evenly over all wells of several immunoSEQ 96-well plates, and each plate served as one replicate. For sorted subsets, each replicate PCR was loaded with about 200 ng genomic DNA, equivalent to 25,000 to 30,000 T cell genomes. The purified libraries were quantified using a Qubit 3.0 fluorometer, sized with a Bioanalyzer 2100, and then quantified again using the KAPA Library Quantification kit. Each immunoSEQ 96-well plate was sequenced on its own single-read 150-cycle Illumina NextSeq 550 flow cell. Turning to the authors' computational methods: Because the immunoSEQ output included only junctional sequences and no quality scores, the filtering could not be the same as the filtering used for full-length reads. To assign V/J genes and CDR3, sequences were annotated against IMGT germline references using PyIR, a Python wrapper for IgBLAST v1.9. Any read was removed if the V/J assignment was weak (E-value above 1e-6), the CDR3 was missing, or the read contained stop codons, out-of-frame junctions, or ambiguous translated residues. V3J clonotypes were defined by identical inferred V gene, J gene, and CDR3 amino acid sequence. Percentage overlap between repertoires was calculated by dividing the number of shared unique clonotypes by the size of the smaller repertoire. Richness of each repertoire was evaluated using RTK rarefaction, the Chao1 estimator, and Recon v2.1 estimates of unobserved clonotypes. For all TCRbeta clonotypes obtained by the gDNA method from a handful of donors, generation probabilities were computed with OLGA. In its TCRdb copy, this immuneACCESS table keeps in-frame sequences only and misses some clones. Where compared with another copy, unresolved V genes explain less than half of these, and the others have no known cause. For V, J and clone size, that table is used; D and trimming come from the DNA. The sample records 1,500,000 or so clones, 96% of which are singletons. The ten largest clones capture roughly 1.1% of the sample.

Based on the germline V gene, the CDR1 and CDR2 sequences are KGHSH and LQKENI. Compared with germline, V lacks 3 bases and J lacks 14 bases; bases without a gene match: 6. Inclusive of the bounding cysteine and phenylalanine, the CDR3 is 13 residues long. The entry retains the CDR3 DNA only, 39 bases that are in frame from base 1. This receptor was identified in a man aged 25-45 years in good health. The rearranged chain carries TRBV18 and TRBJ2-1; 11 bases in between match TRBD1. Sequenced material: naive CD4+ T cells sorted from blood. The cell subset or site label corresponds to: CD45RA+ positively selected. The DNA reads TGTGCCAGCTCACCGAATCAGGGACAGGGGGAGTTCTTC. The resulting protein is CASSPNQGQGEFF.